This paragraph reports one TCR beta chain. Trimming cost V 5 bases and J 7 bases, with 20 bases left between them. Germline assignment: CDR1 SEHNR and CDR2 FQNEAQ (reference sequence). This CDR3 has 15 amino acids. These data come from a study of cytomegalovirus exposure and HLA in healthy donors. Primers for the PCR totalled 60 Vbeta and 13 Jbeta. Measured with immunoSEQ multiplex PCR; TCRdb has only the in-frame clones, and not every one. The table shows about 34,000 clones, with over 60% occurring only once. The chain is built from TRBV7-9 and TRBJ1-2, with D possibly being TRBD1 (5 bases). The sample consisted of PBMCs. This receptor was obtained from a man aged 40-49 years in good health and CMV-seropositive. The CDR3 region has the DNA TGTGCCAGCAGCCCGAGCCACCAGGGTCCGGGTGGCTACACCTTC. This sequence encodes CASSPSHQGPGGYTF. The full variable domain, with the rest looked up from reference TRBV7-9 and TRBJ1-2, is DTGVSQNPRHKITKRGQNVTFRCDPISEHNRLYWYRQTLGQGPEFLTYFQNEAQLEKSRLLSDRFSAERPKGSFSTLEIQRTEQGDSAMYLCASSPSHQGPGGYTFGSGTRLTVV.